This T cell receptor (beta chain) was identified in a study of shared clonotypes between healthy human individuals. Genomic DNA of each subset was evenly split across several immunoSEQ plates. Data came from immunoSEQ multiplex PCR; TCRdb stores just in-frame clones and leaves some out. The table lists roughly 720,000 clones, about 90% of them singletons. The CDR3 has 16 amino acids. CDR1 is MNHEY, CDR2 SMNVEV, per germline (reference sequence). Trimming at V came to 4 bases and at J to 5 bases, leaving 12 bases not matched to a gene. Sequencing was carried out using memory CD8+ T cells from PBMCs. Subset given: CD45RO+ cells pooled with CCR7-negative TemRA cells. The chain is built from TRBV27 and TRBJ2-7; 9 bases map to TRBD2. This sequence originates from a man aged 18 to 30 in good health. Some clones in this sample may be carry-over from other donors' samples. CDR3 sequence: CASSYRIAGVTDEQYF. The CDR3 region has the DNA TGTGCCAGCAGTTACCGAATAGCGGGAGTAACGGACGAGCAGTACTTC.